The present T cell receptor beta chain was sequenced within a study of T cell responses to AZD1222 COVID-19 vaccine. Some clones are missing from TCRdb's copy, which holds only in-frame ones; the method was immunoSEQ multiplex PCR. Among about 140,000 clones listed, roughly 90% were seen once. Notes on this clone: No antigen is known for it.

The study's findings and limits: Among the donors, most were white British and more were female, and clonal diversity was possibly underestimated.

The specimen was peripheral blood, collected on day 0 of AZD1222 vaccination. The clonotype was recovered from an adult in good health.

For the CDR3, the DNA is TGTGCCAGCAGCTCTCTAGCGGGGGCCTCCTACGAGCAGTACTTC. It codes for CASSSLAGASYEQYF. V gene TRBV7-2 combines with J gene TRBJ2-7; the match to TRBD2 covers 10 bases. The junction had 3 bases not matched to a gene; V was cut back by 4 bases and J by 0 bases. The germline CDR1 and CDR2 sequences are SGHTA and FQGNSA. This CDR3 comprises 15 residues.